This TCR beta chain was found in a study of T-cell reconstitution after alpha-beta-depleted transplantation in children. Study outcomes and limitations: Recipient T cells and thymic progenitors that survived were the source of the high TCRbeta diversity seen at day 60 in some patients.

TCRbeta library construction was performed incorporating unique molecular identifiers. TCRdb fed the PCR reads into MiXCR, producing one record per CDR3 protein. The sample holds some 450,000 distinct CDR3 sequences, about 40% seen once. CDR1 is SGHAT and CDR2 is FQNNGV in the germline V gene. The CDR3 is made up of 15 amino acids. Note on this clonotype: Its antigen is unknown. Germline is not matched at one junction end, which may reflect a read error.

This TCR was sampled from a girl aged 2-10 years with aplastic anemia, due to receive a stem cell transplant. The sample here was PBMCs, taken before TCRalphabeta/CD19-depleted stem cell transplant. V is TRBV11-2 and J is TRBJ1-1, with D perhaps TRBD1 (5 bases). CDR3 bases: TGTGCCATCAGCCACCGACAGTTCTTTGACACTGAAGCTTTCTTT. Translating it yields CAISHRQFFDTEAFF.